Listed below are T cell receptor beta chains from one sample, sequenced in a study of cytomegalovirus exposure and HLA in healthy donors. Some clones are missing from TCRdb's copy, which holds only in-frame ones; the method was immunoSEQ multiplex PCR. The data show 95,000 to 100,000 clones, with about 80% seen just once and over 3.5% held by the top ten. The sample comprised PBMCs. The receptors here all came from a man aged 35 to 55 in good health and CMV-seronegative. Both conserved end residues are part of each CDR3. The D gene is left open where the match is weak. A clone size is listed for some rows: how often the clone was seen (once, few, many), or a class if it is expanded.

j_call: TRBJ1-5; d_call: -; clone_size: -; v_call: TRBV5-1; cdr3_nt: TGCGCCAGCAGCTTGGGTGACATTAGCAATCAGCCCCAGCATTTT; cdr3_aa: CASSLGDISNQPQHF
j_call: TRBJ1-2; d_call: -; clone_size: once; v_call: TRBV7-3; cdr3_nt: TGTGCCAGCAGCCCAGGGGACGGCCTTGGCTACACCTTC; cdr3_aa: CASSPGDGLGYTF
j_call: TRBJ2-7; d_call: -; clone_size: -; v_call: TRBV19; cdr3_nt: TGTGCCAGTAGTCCGGTATTCCCTTCCTACGAGCAGTACTTC; cdr3_aa: CASSPVFPSYEQYF
j_call: TRBJ2-5; d_call: TRBD1; clone_size: -; v_call: TRBV7-2; cdr3_nt: TGTGCCAGCAGCTGGGACAGGGGGCCGGAAGAGACCCAGTACTTC; cdr3_aa: CASSWDRGPEETQYF
j_call: TRBJ2-5; d_call: -; clone_size: -; v_call: TRBV19; cdr3_nt: TGTGCCAGTAGTATAGAGCACAGCAGAGAGACCCAGTACTTC; cdr3_aa: CASSIEHSRETQYF
j_call: TRBJ2-1; d_call: -; clone_size: -; v_call: TRBV6-5; cdr3_nt: TGTGCCACCTTACCCCAGGCCGCCTACAATGAGCAGTTCTTC; cdr3_aa: CATLPQAAYNEQFF
j_call: TRBJ2-6; d_call: -; clone_size: -; v_call: TRBV14; cdr3_nt: TGTGCCAGCAGCCCCCACAGGCCTGGGGCCAACGTCCTGACTTTC; cdr3_aa: CASSPHRPGANVLTF
j_call: TRBJ1-1; d_call: -; clone_size: -; v_call: TRBV5-1; cdr3_nt: TGCGCCAGCAGCTTGGACAGGAGGGCTGAAGCTTTCTTT; cdr3_aa: CASSLDRRAEAFF
j_call: TRBJ1-6; d_call: TRBD1; clone_size: few; v_call: TRBV10-3; cdr3_nt: TGTGCCATCAAACCGGGACAGAACAATTCACCCCTCCACTTT; cdr3_aa: CAIKPGQNNSPLHF
j_call: TRBJ1-1; d_call: TRBD1; clone_size: once; v_call: TRBV5-6; cdr3_nt: TGTGCCAGCAGCTTGGGGGCCGGGACAGCGAACACTGAAGCTTTCTTT; cdr3_aa: CASSLGAGTANTEAFF
j_call: TRBJ2-5; d_call: TRBD1; clone_size: few; v_call: TRBV2; cdr3_nt: TGTGCCAGCGGGGACAGGGGGGGAGAGACCCAGTACTTC; cdr3_aa: CASGDRGGETQYF
j_call: TRBJ1-5; d_call: -; clone_size: once; v_call: TRBV15; cdr3_nt: TGTGCCACCAGCATGTGGGGGGGCAATCAGCCCCAGCATTTT; cdr3_aa: CATSMWGGNQPQHF
j_call: TRBJ1-2; d_call: -; clone_size: -; v_call: TRBV5-1; cdr3_nt: TGCGCCAGCTCCGGGACACCCGAGCCCAATGGTGGCTACACCTTC; cdr3_aa: CASSGTPEPNGGYTF
j_call: TRBJ1-5; d_call: -; clone_size: -; v_call: TRBV6-6; cdr3_nt: TGTGCCAGCAGTACAGGGTCTCAGCCCCAGCATTTT; cdr3_aa: CASSTGSQPQHF
j_call: TRBJ1-5; d_call: -; clone_size: -; v_call: TRBV5-1; cdr3_nt: TGCGCCAGCAGCTTGGAAGTCAGTGATCAGCCCCAGCATTTT; cdr3_aa: CASSLEVSDQPQHF
j_call: TRBJ2-2; d_call: -; clone_size: once; v_call: TRBV7-2; cdr3_nt: TGTGCCAGCAGCTACCAGGGGGGATCGAACACCGGGGAGCTGTTTTTT; cdr3_aa: CASSYQGGSNTGELFF
j_call: TRBJ2-2; d_call: -; clone_size: -; v_call: TRBV5-1; cdr3_nt: TGCGCCAGCATTCCCCAGGGGGGAGGAAACACCGGGGAGCTGTTTTTT; cdr3_aa: CASIPQGGGNTGELFF
j_call: TRBJ2-1; d_call: TRBD2; clone_size: -; v_call: TRBV11-3; cdr3_nt: TGTGCCAGCAGCTTAGTGGGAGGGGACGCGGCTGAGCAGTTCTTC; cdr3_aa: CASSLVGGDAAEQFF
j_call: TRBJ1-1; d_call: TRBD1; clone_size: -; v_call: TRBV19; cdr3_nt: TGTGCCAGTAGTGGCCACGACAGGGTAGGCACTGAAGCTTTCTTT; cdr3_aa: CASSGHDRVGTEAFF
j_call: TRBJ2-5; d_call: TRBD2; clone_size: few; v_call: TRBV9; cdr3_nt: TGTGCCAGCAGCGTACGAACTAGCGGGGGGGCCGAGACCCAGTACTTC; cdr3_aa: CASSVRTSGGAETQYF
j_call: TRBJ1-2; d_call: TRBD1; clone_size: -; v_call: TRBV6-5; cdr3_nt: TGTGCCAGCAGTTCACCCTCGACAGGGCCATACTATGGCTACACCTTC; cdr3_aa: CASSSPSTGPYYGYTF
j_call: TRBJ1-1; d_call: -; clone_size: -; v_call: TRBV10-3; cdr3_nt: TGTGCCATCAGTTACCAGGGGAACACTGAAGCTTTCTTT; cdr3_aa: CAISYQGNTEAFF
j_call: TRBJ2-1; d_call: TRBD1; clone_size: -; v_call: TRBV5-1; cdr3_nt: TGCGCCAGCAGCACGGGACAGGGTAAGGATGAGCAGTTCTTC; cdr3_aa: CASSTGQGKDEQFF